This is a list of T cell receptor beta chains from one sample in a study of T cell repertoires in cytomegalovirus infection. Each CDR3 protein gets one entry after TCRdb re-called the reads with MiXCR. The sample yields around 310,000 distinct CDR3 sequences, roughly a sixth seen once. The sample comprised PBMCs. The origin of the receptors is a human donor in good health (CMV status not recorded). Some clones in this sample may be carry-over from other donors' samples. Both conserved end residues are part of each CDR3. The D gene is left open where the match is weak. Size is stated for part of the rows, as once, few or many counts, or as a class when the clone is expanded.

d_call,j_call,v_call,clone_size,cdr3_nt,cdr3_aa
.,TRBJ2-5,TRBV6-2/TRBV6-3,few,TGTGCCAGCCTCCAATTTGGGGGCACTAGATTTCCTGAGACCCAGTACTTC,CASLQFGGTRFPETQYF
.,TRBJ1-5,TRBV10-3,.,TGTGCCATCAGTGGGGATAGCAATCAGCCCCAGCATTTT,CAISGDSNQPQHF
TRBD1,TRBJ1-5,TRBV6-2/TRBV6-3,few,TGTGCCAGCAGTTTCTCCCCGGGACAGGTGAGCAATCAGCCCCAGCATTTT,CASSFSPGQVSNQPQHF
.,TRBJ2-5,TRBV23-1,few,TGCGCCAGCAGTCAATCTGGCGACCCGGGGACCCAGTACTTC,CASSQSGDPGTQYF
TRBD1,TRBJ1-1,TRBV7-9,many,TGTGCCAGCAGCGACAGGGTTGGGGTCAACACTGAAGCTTTCTTT,CASSDRVGVNTEAFF
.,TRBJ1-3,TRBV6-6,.,TGTGCCAGCAGTTCCCAGGGTTCAGGGGGAAACACCATATATTTT,CASSSQGSGGNTIYF
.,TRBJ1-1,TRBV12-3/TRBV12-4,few,TGTGCCAGCAGTTTCCAGGAATGGAACACTGAAGCTTTCTTT,CASSFQEWNTEAFF
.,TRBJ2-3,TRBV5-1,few,TGCGCCAGCAGCTTGGGGGCTGGCTCGGATACGCAGTATTTT,CASSLGAGSDTQYF
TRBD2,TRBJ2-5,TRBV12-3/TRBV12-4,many,TGTGCCAGCAGTCTGGGCGGGGGGCATCTAGGAGAGACCCAGTACTTC,CASSLGGGHLGETQYF
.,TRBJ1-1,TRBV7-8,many,TGTGCCAGCAGCTTAGAGGGGGGAGGGCTTCACACTGAAGCTTTCTTT,CASSLEGGGLHTEAFF
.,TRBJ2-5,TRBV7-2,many,TGTGCCAGCACCTATCAGACAGGGAGGGAGACCCAGTACTTC,CASTYQTGRETQYF
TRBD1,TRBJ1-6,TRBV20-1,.,TGCAGTGCTAGAGATCGCGAGGGACAGCTCAGATCACCCCTCCACTTT,CSARDREGQLRSPLHF
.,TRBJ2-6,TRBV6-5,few,TGTGCCAGCAGTTACGCGGGTAAAACCTCTGGGGCCAACGTCCTGACTTTC,CASSYAGKTSGANVLTF
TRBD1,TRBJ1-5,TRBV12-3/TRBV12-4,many,TGTGCCAGCAGTTGGGACAGGGAGCAGCCCCAGCATTTT,CASSWDREQPQHF
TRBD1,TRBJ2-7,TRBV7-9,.,TGTGCCAGCAGAACTACCGGGACAGGGCGCGAGCAGTACTTC,CASRTTGTGREQYF
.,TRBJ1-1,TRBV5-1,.,TGCGCCAGCAGCTTTAACACCGAGAACACTGAAGCTTTCTTT,CASSFNTENTEAFF
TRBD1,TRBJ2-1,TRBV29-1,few,TGCAGCGTTGAAGATTGGGAATACAGGGGGCGCCGTAATGAGCAGTTCTTC,CSVEDWEYRGRRNEQFF
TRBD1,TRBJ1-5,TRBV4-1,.,TGCGCCAGCAGCCAAACCAACAGGGGTCGGGACAATCAGCCCCAGCATTTT,CASSQTNRGRDNQPQHF
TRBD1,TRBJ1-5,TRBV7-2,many,TGTGCCAGCAGCCCGGACAGGGGGCACAATCAGCCCCAGCATTTT,CASSPDRGHNQPQHF
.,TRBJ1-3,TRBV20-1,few,TGCAGTGCTAGCCCGGGGAGTGGAAACACCATATATTTT,CSASPGSGNTIYF
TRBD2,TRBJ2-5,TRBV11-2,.,TGTGCCAGCACCCCGGGGGGGGCGCCGGGAGAGACCCAGTACTTC,CASTPGGAPGETQYF
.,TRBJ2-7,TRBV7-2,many,TGTGCCAGCAGCGATAAGGCTGCGCCACTCTACGAGCAGTACTTC,CASSDKAAPLYEQYF
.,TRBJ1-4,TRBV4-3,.,TGCGCCAGCAGCCAAGATCTTCAGGGGACTAATGAAAAACTGTTTTTT,CASSQDLQGTNEKLFF
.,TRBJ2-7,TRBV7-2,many,TGTGCCAGCAGCTGGGAGGGGGACCGCTCCTACGAGCAGTACTTC,CASSWEGDRSYEQYF
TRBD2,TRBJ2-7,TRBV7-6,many,TGTGCCAGCAGCGCCCAATCCTTTCGGCGGGGGAGCTCCTACGAGCAGTACTTC,CASSAQSFRRGSSYEQYF
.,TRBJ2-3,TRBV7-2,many,TGTGCCAGCAGCTTCCAATCTAGGGGGGCTGCAGATACGCAGTATTTT,CASSFQSRGAADTQYF
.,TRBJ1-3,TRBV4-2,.,TGTGCCAGCAGCCACCGGGACTCCCAATACTCTGGAAACACCATATATTTT,CASSHRDSQYSGNTIYF
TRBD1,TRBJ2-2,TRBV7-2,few,TGTGCCAGCAGCCAGGGACAGGCGGGTTCCGGGGAGCTGTTTTTT,CASSQGQAGSGELFF
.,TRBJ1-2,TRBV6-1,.,TGTGCCAGCAGTTCCAACCAATTACAGGCGATCTATGGCTACACCTTC,CASSSNQLQAIYGYTF
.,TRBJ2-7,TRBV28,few,TGTGCCAGCACCGCAGCCTCCCCCTACGAGCAGTACTTC,CASTAASPYEQYF
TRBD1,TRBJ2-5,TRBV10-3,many,TGTGCCATCAGTGAAATGGGGGACAGGGCCAAGAAGACCCAGTACTTC,CAISEMGDRAKKTQYF
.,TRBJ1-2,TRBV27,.,TGTGCCAGCAGTTTATCGATTCCCGTAGGTGGGGGCGGCTACACCTTC,CASSLSIPVGGGGYTF
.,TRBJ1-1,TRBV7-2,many,TGTGCCAGCAGCCTGTGGGGTGAAGCTTTCTTT,CASSLWGEAFF
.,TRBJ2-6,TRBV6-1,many,TGTGCCAGCAGTTCCCCCTTCAGGGGTTCTGGGGCCAACGTCCTGACTTTC,CASSSPFRGSGANVLTF
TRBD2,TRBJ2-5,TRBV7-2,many,TGTGCCAGCAGCTTAGCCGAGGGGATAGCGGGGGAGCAAGAGACCCAGTACTTC,CASSLAEGIAGEQETQYF
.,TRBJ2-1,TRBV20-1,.,TGCAGTGCTAGAGATGACGCCCGAAAGCAGTTCTTC,CSARDDARKQFF
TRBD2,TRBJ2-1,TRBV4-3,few,TGCGCCAGCAGCCAAGTAGCGGGGGGGCCATATGAGCAGTTCTTC,CASSQVAGGPYEQFF
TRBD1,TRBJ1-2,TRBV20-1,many,TGCAGTGCTAGAGATTCGAGACAGGGGGCTTTTGGCTACACCTTC,CSARDSRQGAFGYTF
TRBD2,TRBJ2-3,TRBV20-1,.,TGCAGTGCTAGTGTCGCGGGGGGGACCACAGATACGCAGTATTTT,CSASVAGGTTDTQYF
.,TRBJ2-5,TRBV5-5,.,TGTGCCAGCAGATACTATACACAAGGAGAGACCCAGTACTTC,CASRYYTQGETQYF
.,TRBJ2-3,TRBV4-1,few,TGCGCCAGCAGCCAAGGCGAGCGTTTCACAGATACGCAGTATTTT,CASSQGERFTDTQYF
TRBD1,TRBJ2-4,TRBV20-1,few,TGCAGTGCTAAACTGGGACAGGGTCCCAACATTCAGTACTTC,CSAKLGQGPNIQYF
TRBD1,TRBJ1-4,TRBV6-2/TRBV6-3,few,TGTGCCAGCTCACCCGGATCGGGACAGTCGTATGAAAAACTGTTTTTT,CASSPGSGQSYEKLFF
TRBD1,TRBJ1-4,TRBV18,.,TGTGCCAGCTCACCGTTTCGCGGGACAGGGAATGAAAAACTGTTTTTT,CASSPFRGTGNEKLFF
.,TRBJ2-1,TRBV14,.,TGTGCCAGCAGCCAAGAGCTCAGGTACAATGAGCAGTTCTTC,CASSQELRYNEQFF
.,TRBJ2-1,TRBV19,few,TGTGCCAGTAGTATAGCGGTCGGATCCTACAATGAGCAGTTCTTC,CASSIAVGSYNEQFF
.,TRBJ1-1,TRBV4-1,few,TGTGCCAGCAGCCAGGACCTTGGCACTGAAGCTTTCTTT,CASSQDLGTEAFF
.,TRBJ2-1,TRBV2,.,TGTGCCAGCAGTGAAGGACGAACTATCAATGAGCAGTTCTTC,CASSEGRTINEQFF
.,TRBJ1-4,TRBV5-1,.,TGCGCCAGCAGCTTGGTCGGAAGTGATAATGAAAAACTGTTTTTT,CASSLVGSDNEKLFF
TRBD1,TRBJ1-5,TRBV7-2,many,TGTGCCAGCAGCCCTGGACAGGGGAGCCATCAGCCCCAGCATTTT,CASSPGQGSHQPQHF
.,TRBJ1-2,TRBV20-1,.,TGCAGTGCTAGGGGGGTTACGTTTTATGGCTACACCTTC,CSARGVTFYGYTF
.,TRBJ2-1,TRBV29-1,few,TGCAGCGTTGGTTCCGCTTACAATGAGCAGTTCTTC,CSVGSAYNEQFF
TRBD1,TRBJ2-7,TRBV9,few,TGTGCCAGCAGCGACAGGGGGCCTGAGCAGTACTTC,CASSDRGPEQYF
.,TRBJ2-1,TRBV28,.,TGTGCCAGCAGTTTAGCAGGGACCTACAATGAGCAGTTCTTC,CASSLAGTYNEQFF
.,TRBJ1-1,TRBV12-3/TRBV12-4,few,TGTGCCAGCAGTGCGGGACCCTGGGGCGCTGAAGCTTTCTTT,CASSAGPWGAEAFF